The 23 T cell receptor beta chains listed next were all sequenced from one sample in a study of blood T cell repertoires in COVID-19. Some clones are missing from TCRdb's copy, which holds only in-frame ones; the method was immunoSEQ multiplex PCR. Of about 200,000 clones listed, approximately 83% are singletons. Sequencing was carried out using PBMCs or T cells enriched from blood (not recorded which). The receptors shown here come from a woman aged 45-59 years who had been exposed to COVID-19.

The gene calls are TRBV19 and TRBJ2-1, with 8 bases matching TRBD2. This CDR3 spans 14 amino acids. V was pared by 1 base and J by 8 bases, with 4 bases of the junction left unmatched. Germline loops: CDR1 LNHDA, CDR2 SQIVND (reference sequence). The CDR3: CASSIGNSGDEQFF. For the CDR3, the DNA is TGTGCCAGTAGTATAGGTAATAGCGGGGATGAGCAGTTCTTC. Filled out from reference TRBV19 and TRBJ2-1, the complete variable domain reads DGGITQSPKYLFRKEGQNVTLSCEQNLNHDAMYWYRQDPGQGLRLIYYSQIVNDFQKGDIAEGYSVSREKKESFPLTVTSAQKNPTAFYLCASSIGNSGDEQFFGPGTRLTVL.

The chain has TRBV7-9 and TRBJ2-1; 14 bases are shared with TRBD2. The length of the CDR3 is 17 residues. Germline CDR1 and CDR2: SEHNR and FQNEAQ (reference sequence). Trimming removed 5 bases from V and 4 bases from J; junction bases left unmatched: 7. The CDR3: CASSRRTSGGPYNEQFF. The DNA for the CDR3 is TGTGCCAGCAGCCGCCGGACTAGCGGGGGGCCTTACAATGAGCAGTTCTTC.

This chain uses TRBV15 with TRBJ2-3, with 9 positions matching TRBD1. Germline assignment: CDR1 LNHNV and CDR2 YYDKDF (reference sequence). The CDR3 is 16 amino acids. V dropped 7 bases and J dropped 6; count of bases not matched to a gene: 14. The CDR3 spells CATTPGQGLRQDTQYF. The CDR3 nucleotides read TGTGCCACCACCCCGGGACAGGGCCTAAGACAGGATACGCAGTATTTT.

The J gene is TRBJ2-1, the V gene TRBV2; D might be TRBD1 (6 bases). CDR3 length: 11 residues. CDR1 and CDR2 from the germline V gene are SNHLY and FYNNEI. The V end lost 4 bases, the J end lost 9 bases, and 7 bases lay between the germline ends. The CDR3 reads CASSGGGEQFF. CDR3 nucleotide sequence: TGTGCCAGCAGTGGAGGGGGTGAGCAGTTCTTC.

This clone was picked up one time. The CDR3 loop is CASSLQGRSPLHF. The CDR3 nucleotides read TGCGCCAGCAGCTTGCAGGGTAGATCACCCCTCCACTTT. V gene TRBV5-1 combines with J gene TRBJ1-6; weak D call: TRBD1 (5 bases). Germline assignment: CDR1 SGHRS and CDR2 YFSETQ. Trimming cost V 1 base and J 10 bases, with 9 bases left between them. The CDR3 is 13 amino acids.

The chain is built from TRBV29-1 and TRBJ2-1, with 7 bases aligning to TRBD1. Germline CDR1 SQVTM, CDR2 ANQGSEA. Trimming at V came to 7 bases and at J to 9 bases, leaving 12 bases not matched to a gene. The CDR3 spans 13 residues. The CDR3 DNA reads as TGCAGCGCTTTGGACAGGCAGAGGGGTGAGCAGTTCTTC. Translation gives CSALDRQRGEQFF.

The rearrangement links TRBV6-5 to TRBJ1-1; 8 positions agree with TRBD1. J was trimmed by 3 bases and V by 7 bases; bases with no gene match: 10. The V gene's germline CDR1 is MNHEY and CDR2 SVGAGI. The CDR3 is 15 amino acids. The CDR3 spells CASTLTGVRHTEAFF. The DNA of the CDR3 is TGTGCCAGCACCCTGACAGGGGTAAGACACACTGAAGCTTTCTTT.

The rearrangement joins TRBV10-3 to TRBJ2-3; a weak D match, TRBD2 (6 bases). CDR1 and CDR2 from the germline V gene are ENHRY and SYGVKD. The CDR3 has 16 amino acids. V lost 11 bases to trimming and J lost 1 base, with 22 bases between them. The CDR3 DNA reads TGTGCCGCCGGCCCCCCTCTGGGCGGGGGCACAGATACGCAGTATTTT. It yields the protein CAAGPPLGGGTDTQYF.

This CDR3 reads CASSSRVGSYNEQFF. Written as DNA, the CDR3 is TGTGCCAGCAGCTCCAGGGTAGGGTCCTACAATGAGCAGTTCTTC. V gene TRBV7-2 combines with J gene TRBJ2-1, with D possibly matching TRBD1 (5 bases). Trimming took off 4 bases at V and 1 base at J, with 11 bases between the two ends. There are 15 residues in the CDR3. The germline V gene has CDR1 SGHTA and CDR2 FQGNSA. Using reference TRBV7-2 and TRBJ2-1 for the parts outside the CDR3, the full variable domain is GAGVSQSPSNKVTEKGKDVELRCDPISGHTALYWYRQSLGQGLEFLIYFQGNSAPDKSGLPSDRFSAERTGGSVSTLTIQRTQQEDSAVYLCASSSRVGSYNEQFFGPGTRLTVL.

This chain links TRBV2 with TRBJ1-2; D is unresolved. The ends were cut back, 6 bases at V and 2 bases at J, with 7 bases in the middle. Germline V gene data show CDR1 as SNHLY and CDR2 as FYNNEI. This CDR3 contains 12 residues. The CDR3 protein is CASRTENYGYTF. CDR3 DNA: TGTGCCAGCAGAACAGAGAACTATGGCTACACCTTC.

The chain has TRBV5-1 and TRBJ2-7; 7 nucleotides line up with TRBD1. Germline-derived CDR1 and CDR2 are SGHRS and YFSETQ. The CDR3 contains 14 residues. V was clipped by 7 bases and J by 2 bases; unmatched bases: 9. CDR3 DNA: TGCGCCAGCGGGGAAACAGGGGCCGCCTACGAGCAGTACTTC. This encodes CASGETGAAYEQYF.

This clone was found once. This sequence joins TRBV9 and TRBJ2-2; D is perhaps TRBD2 (6 bases). The CDR3 sequence is 15 residues long. V was trimmed by 0 bases and J by 4 bases, leaving 10 bases between them. CDR1 is SGDLS and CDR2 is YYNGEE in the germline V gene. The CDR3 coding sequence is TGTGCCAGCAGCGTAGAAGGAGGGTCCACCGGGGAGCTGTTTTTT. Translation gives CASSVEGGSTGELFF.

V usage is TRBV12-3 or TRBV12-4 and J usage is TRBJ1-6; no definite D call. V was shortened by 0 bases and J by 16 bases, with 13 bases between the two germline ends. The CDR3 is 13 residues long. CDR3 protein: CASSLALTELLHF. CDR3 DNA sequence: TGTGCCAGCAGTTTAGCGCTAACCGAACTACTCCACTTT.

The rearrangement joins TRBV30 to TRBJ1-2, with TRBD1 identical over 9 bases. CDR1 is GTSNPN and CDR2 is SVGIG in the germline V gene (reference sequence). The ends lost 2 bases at V and 2 bases at J; junction bases unmatched: 9. This CDR3 is 16 amino acids long. The CDR3 region is CAWSPSTGTGNYGYTF. The CDR3 bases are TGTGCCTGGAGTCCCTCAACCGGGACAGGGAACTATGGCTACACCTTC. Drawing the rest from reference TRBV30 and TRBJ1-2, the complete variable domain is SQTIHQWPATLVQPVGSPLSLECTVEGTSNPNLYWYRQAAGRGLQLLFYSVGIGQISSEVPQNLSASRPQDRQFILSSKKLLLSDSGFYLCAWSPSTGTGNYGYTFGSGTRLTVV.

This chain joins TRBV5-1 and TRBJ2-1, with 8 bases matching TRBD2. This CDR3 is 15 amino acids long. The germline V gene has CDR1 SGHRS and CDR2 YFSETQ. V lost 3 bases and J lost 3; bases outside the gene matches: 5. The CDR3 DNA reads as TGCGCCAGCAGCTCAGAAGCGGGGGACTACAATGAGCAGTTCTTC. It yields the protein CASSSEAGDYNEQFF.

V usage is TRBV5-6 and J usage is TRBJ1-3, with D unclear. V was cut by 4 bases and J by 0 bases, with 11 bases left in between. This CDR3 has 15 residues. CDR1 and CDR2 (germline): SGHDT, YYEEEE. The CDR3 DNA is TGTGCCAGCAGCCCGTATGGGCCCTCTGGAAACACCATATATTTT. Translated: CASSPYGPSGNTIYF.

The gene calls are TRBV20-1 and TRBJ2-7; D uncertain. Trimming took 3 bases from V and 0 from J, leaving 15 bases between them. The CDR3 spans 15 residues. Germline CDR1 and CDR2: DFQATT and SNEGSKA (reference sequence). CDR3 DNA sequence: TGCAGTGCTAGTTCTACCCTCTCTAGCTCCTACGAGCAGTACTTC. Its translation is CSASSTLSSSYEQYF.

The chain links TRBV2 to TRBJ1-2; unclear D gene. Between the trimmed V and J ends, which lost 5 bases and 6 bases, there was a span of 16 bases. The CDR3 is made up of 14 amino acids. The germline V gene has CDR1 SNHLY and CDR2 FYNNEI. CDR3 DNA sequence: TGTGCCAGCAGTCCGAGTGTGGGAGGGAATGGCTACACCTTC. Its translation is CASSPSVGGNGYTF.

The chain links TRBV7-8 to TRBJ2-1; 10 positions agree with TRBD2. CDR1 is SGHVS, CDR2 FQNEAQ, per germline. This CDR3 is built from 14 residues. Losses at the gene ends were 1 base for V and 9 bases for J; bases not matched to a gene: 3. The DNA of the CDR3 is TGTGCCAGCAGCTTAGGACTAGCGGGTATTGAGCAGTTCTTC. Amino acids: CASSLGLAGIEQFF.

This chain joins TRBV7-2 and TRBJ2-3, with 8 bases matching TRBD2. The CDR3 contains 15 residues. V dropped 2 bases and J dropped 6; count of bases not matched to a gene: 7. CDR1 SGHTA and CDR2 FQGNSA come from the germline V gene. DNA for the CDR3: TGTGCCAGCAGCTTACGGGGGGGAGGTAGCGATACGCAGTATTTT. It yields the protein CASSLRGGGSDTQYF.

The genes are TRBV5-1 and TRBJ1-6, with D possibly TRBD1 on 5 matching bases. V gave up 5 bases and J gave up 8 bases, with 14 bases separating them. The length of the CDR3 is 14 residues. Germline loops: CDR1 SGHRS, CDR2 YFSETQ. The CDR3 bases are TGCGCCAGCAGAAGAGGGACGGGGGATTCACCCCTCCACTTT. It yields the protein CASRRGTGDSPLHF.

Notes on this clone: Other DNA sequences in the sample encode the same CDR3. The chain combines TRBV12-3 or TRBV12-4 with TRBJ2-5; D is uncertain. V was trimmed by 3 bases and J by 5 bases, leaving 4 bases between them. The CDR3 consists of 11 residues. CDR3: CASSFSETQYF. In DNA form, the CDR3 reads TGTGCCAGCAGTTTCTCCGAGACCCAGTACTTC.

The chain recombines TRBV7-9 with TRBJ2-1; 9 bases fit TRBD1. CDR3 length: 18 residues. Germline values: CDR1 SEHNR, CDR2 FQNEAQ (reference sequence). V lost 10 bases, J lost 0 bases, and 16 bases stayed unmatched. The CDR3 here is CATSEGTGTYSSYNEQFF. In DNA, the CDR3 is TGTGCCACTTCGGAGGGGACAGGGACTTATAGCTCCTACAATGAGCAGTTCTTC.